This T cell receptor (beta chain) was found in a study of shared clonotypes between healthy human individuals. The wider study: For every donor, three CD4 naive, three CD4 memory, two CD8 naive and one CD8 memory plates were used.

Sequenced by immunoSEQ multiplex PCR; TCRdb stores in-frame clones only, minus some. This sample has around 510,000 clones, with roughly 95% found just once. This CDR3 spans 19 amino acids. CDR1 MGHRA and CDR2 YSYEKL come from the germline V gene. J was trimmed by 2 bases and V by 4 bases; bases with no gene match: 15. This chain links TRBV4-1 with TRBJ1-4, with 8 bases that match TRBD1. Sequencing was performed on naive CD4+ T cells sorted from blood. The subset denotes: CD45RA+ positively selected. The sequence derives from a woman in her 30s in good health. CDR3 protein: CASSPKDRAGFGTNEKLFF. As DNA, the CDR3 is TGCGCCAGCAGCCCCAAGGACAGGGCGGGCTTCGGTACTAATGAAAAACTGTTTTTT.